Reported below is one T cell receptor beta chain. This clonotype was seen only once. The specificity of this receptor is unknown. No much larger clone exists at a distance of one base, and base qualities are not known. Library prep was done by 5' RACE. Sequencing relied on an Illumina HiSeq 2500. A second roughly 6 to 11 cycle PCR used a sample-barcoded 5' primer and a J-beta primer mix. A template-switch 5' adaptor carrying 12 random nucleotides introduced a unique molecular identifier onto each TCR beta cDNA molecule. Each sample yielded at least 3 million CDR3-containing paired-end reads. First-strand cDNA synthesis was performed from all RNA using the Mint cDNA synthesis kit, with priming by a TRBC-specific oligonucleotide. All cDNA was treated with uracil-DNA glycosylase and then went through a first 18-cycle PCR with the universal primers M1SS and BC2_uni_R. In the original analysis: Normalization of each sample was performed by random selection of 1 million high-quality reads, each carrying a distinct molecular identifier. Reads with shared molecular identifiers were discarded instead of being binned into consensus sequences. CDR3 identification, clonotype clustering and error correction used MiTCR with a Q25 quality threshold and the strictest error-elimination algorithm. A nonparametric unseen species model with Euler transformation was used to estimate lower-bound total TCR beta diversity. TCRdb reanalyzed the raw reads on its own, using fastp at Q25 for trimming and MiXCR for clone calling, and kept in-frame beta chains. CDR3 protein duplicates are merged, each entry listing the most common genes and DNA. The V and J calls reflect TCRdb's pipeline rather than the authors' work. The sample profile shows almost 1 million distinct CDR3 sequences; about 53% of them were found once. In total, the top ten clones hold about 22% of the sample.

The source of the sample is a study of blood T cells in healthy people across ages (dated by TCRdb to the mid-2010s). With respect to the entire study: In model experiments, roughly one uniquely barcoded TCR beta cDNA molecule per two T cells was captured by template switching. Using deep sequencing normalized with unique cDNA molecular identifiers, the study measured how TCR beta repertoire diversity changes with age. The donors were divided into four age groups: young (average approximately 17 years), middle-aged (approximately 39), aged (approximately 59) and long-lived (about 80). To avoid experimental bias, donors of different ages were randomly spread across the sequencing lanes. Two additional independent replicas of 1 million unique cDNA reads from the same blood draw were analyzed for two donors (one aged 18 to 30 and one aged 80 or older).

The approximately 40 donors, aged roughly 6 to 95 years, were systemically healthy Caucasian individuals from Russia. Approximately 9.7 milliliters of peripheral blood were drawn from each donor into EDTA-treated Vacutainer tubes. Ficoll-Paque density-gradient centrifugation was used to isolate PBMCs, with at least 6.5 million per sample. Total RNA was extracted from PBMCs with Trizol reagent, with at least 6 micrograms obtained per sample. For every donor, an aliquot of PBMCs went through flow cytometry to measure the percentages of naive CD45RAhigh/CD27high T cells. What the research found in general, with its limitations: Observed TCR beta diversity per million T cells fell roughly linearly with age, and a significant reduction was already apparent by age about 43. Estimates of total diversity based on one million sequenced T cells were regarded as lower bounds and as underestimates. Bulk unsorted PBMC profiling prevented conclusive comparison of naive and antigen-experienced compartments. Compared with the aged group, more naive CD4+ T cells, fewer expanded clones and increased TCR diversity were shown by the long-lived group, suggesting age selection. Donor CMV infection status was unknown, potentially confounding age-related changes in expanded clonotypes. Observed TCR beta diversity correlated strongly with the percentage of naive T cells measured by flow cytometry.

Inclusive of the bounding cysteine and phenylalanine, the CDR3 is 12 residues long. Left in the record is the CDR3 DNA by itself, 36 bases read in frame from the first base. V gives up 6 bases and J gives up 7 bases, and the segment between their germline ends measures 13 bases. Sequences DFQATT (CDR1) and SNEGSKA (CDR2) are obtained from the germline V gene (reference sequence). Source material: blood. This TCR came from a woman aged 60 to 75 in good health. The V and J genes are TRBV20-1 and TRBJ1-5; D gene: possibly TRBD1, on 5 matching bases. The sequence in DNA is TGCAGTGCCCTGGGGACGGGGCAGCCCCAGCATTTT. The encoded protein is CSALGTGQPQHF.